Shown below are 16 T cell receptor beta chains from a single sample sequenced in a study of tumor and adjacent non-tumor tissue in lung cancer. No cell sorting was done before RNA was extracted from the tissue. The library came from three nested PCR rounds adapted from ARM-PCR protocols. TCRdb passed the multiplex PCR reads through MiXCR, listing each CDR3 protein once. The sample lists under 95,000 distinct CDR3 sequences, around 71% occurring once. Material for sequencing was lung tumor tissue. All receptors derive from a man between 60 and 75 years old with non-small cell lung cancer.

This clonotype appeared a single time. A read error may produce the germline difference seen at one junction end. The CDR3 sequence: CTSSLVLGGRTRGTNTGELFF. The CDR3, as DNA: TGTACCAGCAGCTTAGTACTAGGGGGAAGGACTAGGGGGACGAACACCGGGGAGCTGTTTTTT. V gene TRBV11-2 combines with J gene TRBJ2-2; D perhaps matches TRBD2 (7 bases). This CDR3 has 21 residues. Per the germline V gene, CDR1 is SGHAT and CDR2 is FQNNGV.

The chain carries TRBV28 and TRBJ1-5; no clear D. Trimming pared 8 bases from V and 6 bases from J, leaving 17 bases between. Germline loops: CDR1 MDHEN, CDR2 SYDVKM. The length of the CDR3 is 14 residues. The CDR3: CASRTGMFSQPQHF. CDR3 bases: TGTGCCAGCCGGACTGGGATGTTCAGTCAGCCCCAGCATTTT.

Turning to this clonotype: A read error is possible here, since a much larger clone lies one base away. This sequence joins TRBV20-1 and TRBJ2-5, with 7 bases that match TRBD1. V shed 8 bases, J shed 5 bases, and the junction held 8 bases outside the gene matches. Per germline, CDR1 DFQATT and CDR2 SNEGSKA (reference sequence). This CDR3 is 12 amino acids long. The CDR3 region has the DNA TGCAGTTCTACGACAGGGTCGGAGACCCAGTACTTC. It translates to CSSTTGSETQYF.

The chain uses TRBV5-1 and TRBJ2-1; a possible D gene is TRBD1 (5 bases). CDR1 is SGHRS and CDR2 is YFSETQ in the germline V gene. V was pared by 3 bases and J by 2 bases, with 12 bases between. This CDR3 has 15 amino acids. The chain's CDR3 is CASSSPLTAYNEQFF. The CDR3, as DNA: TGCGCCAGCAGCTCACCCCTGACAGCCTACAATGAGCAGTTCTTC.

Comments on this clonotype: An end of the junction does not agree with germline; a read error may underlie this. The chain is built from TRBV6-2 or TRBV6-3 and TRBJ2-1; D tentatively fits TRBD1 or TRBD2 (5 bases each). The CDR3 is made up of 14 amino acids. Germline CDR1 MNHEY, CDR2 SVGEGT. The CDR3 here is CASSSTNGTNEQPF. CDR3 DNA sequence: TGTGCCAGCAGTTCCACTAACGGGACCAATGAGCAGCCCTTC.

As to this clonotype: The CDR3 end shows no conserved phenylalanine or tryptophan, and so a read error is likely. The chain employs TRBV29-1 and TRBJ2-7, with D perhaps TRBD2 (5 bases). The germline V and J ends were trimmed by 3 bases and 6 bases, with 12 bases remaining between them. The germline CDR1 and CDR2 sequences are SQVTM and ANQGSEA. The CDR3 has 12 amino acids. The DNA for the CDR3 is TGCAGCGTTGATTCCGGGGATGGCGAGCAGTACTTA. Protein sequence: CSVDSGDGEQYL.

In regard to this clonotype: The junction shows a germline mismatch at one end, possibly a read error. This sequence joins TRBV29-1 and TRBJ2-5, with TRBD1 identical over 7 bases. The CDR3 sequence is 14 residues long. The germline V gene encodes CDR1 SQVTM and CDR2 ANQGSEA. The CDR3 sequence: CSVLGDRVIKTQNF. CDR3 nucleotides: TGCAGCGTGTTAGGTGACAGGGTGATCAAGACCCAGAACTTC.

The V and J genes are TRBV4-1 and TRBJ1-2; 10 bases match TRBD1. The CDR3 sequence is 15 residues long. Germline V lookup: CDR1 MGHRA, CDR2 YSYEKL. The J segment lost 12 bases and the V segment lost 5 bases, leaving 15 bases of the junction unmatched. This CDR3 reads CASSDGTGAFYSHTF. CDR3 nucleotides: TGCGCCAGCAGCGACGGGACAGGGGCCTTCTATAGCCACACCTTC.

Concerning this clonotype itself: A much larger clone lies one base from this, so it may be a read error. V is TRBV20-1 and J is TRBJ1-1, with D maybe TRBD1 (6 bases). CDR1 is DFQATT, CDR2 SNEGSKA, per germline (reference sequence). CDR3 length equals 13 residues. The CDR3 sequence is CGASARGDTEAFF. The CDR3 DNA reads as TGCGGTGCTAGCGCCAGGGGAGACACTGAAGCTTTCTTT.

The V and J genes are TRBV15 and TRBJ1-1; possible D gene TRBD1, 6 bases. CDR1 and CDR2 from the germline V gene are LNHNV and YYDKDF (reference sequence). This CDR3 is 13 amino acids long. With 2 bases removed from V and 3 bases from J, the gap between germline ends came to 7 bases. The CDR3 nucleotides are TGTGCCACCAGCAGAAGGGGGGACACTGAAGCTTTCTTT. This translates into CATSRRGDTEAFF.

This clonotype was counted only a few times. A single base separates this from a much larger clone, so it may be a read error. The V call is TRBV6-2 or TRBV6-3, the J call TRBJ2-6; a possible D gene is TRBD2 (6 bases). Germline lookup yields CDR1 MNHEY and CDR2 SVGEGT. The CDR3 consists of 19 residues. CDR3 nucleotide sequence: TGTGCCAGCAGTTATAGTCCGGGTAGCGGACTCTCTGGGGCCAACGTCCTGATTTTC. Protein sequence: CASSYSPGSGLSGANVLIF.

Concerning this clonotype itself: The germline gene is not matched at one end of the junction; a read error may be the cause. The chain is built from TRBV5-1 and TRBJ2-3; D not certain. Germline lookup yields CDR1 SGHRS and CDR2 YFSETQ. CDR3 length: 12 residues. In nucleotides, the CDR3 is TGCGCCAGCAGCTTGGAAATGTATACGCATTATTTT. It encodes CASSLEMYTHYF.

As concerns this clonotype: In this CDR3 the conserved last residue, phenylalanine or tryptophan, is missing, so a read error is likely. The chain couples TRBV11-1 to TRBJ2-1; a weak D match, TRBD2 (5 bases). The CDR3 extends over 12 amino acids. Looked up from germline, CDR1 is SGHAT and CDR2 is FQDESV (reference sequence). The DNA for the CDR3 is TGTGCCAGTAGCTTAGAGGGCGATGAGCAGTTCTCC. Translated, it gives CASSLEGDEQFS.

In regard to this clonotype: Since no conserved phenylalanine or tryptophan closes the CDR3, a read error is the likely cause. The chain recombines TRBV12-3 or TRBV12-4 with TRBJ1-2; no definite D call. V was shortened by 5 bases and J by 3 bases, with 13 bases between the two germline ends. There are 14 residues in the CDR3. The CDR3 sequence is CASSPTIGHYGYTL. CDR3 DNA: TGTGCCAGCAGTCCTACGATAGGGCACTATGGCTACACCCTC.

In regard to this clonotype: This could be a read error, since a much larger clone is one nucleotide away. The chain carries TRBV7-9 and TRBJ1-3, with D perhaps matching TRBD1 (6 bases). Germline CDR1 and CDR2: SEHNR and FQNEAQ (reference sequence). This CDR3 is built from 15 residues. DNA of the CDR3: TGTGCCAACAGCTTTGACAGGTCCTCTGGAAACACCATATATTTT. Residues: CANSFDRSSGNTIYF.

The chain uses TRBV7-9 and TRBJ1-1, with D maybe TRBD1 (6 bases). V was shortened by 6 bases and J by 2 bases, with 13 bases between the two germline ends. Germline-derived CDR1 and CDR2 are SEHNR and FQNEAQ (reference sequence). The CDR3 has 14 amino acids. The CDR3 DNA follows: TGTGCCAGCAGTTATGTAGGGGGAAACACTGAAGCTTTCTTT. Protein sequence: CASSYVGGNTEAFF.